Below are 26 T cell receptor beta chains sequenced from a single sample in a study of blood T cells in healthy people across ages. A second roughly 7 to 12 cycle PCR used barcoded and J-beta primers. TCRdb fed the 5' RACE reads into MiXCR, producing one record per CDR3 protein. This table has some 930,000 distinct CDR3 sequences, around 29% appearing once. These sequences were also reported in another study, on T cells of mothers and their children.

The sample consisted of blood. Receptors were obtained from a middle-aged woman in good health.

This clonotype was observed a handful of times. At one end, the junction sequence differs from germline, possibly due to a read error. The chain is built from TRBV7-9 and TRBJ1-2, with unresolved D. CDR1 and CDR2 from the germline V gene are SEHNR and FQNEAQ (reference sequence). This CDR3 comprises 14 residues. The CDR3 coding sequence is TGTGCCGGCAGCTTAGCTGGGTCTAACTATGGCTACACCTTC. Its protein is CAGSLAGSNYGYTF.

The V and J genes are TRBV2 and TRBJ1-1; tentatively, D is TRBD1 (5 bases). Germline V CDR1 and CDR2: SNHLY, FYNNEI. V was pared by 6 bases and J by 3 bases, with 20 bases between. CDR3 length: 16 amino acids. The CDR3 is CASRSPTAQYDTEAFF. The CDR3 coding sequence is TGTGCCAGCAGGTCCCCGACAGCCCAGTACGACACTGAAGCTTTCTTT.

At least ten counts were recorded for this clonotype. This chain connects TRBV11-2 to TRBJ2-5, with 9 bases aligning to TRBD1. The germline CDR1 and CDR2 sequences are SGHAT and FQNNGV. This CDR3 region has 14 residues. Trimming removed 1 base from V and 5 bases from J; junction bases left unmatched: 2. DNA for the CDR3: TGTGCCAGCAGCTTAGGACAGGGGGTGGAGACCCAGTACTTC. Residues: CASSLGQGVETQYF.

For this clonotype: It is likely a read error, because the conserved phenylalanine at the end of the CDR3 is missing. The V gene is TRBV7-2, the J gene TRBJ2-7, with 14 bases lining up with TRBD2. The CDR3 covers 16 residues. The trim removed 4 bases at V and 7 bases at J, leaving 9 bases unmatched. CDR1 and CDR2 from the germline V gene are SGHTA and FQGNSA. The CDR3, as DNA: TGTGCCAGCAGCTCGACTAGCGGGGGGGGTCGTGGGGAGCAGTACCTC. Residues: CASSSTSGGGRGEQYL.

This clonotype was counted at least ten times. V and J are TRBV20-1 and TRBJ1-4, with a tentative D call TRBD1 (5 bases). In germline, CDR1 is DFQATT, CDR2 SNEGSKA (reference sequence). V was cut by 0 bases and J by 7 bases, with 15 bases left in between. The CDR3 sequence is 15 residues long. CDR3 nucleotide sequence: TGCAGTGCTAGAGACGGGGCCGGGGGAATTGAAAAACTGTTTTTT. Residues: CSARDGAGGIEKLFF.

This clonotype showed up many times. The chain carries TRBV20-1 and TRBJ2-1; 8 bases map to TRBD2. Per the germline V gene, CDR1 is DFQATT and CDR2 is SNEGSKA (reference sequence). The CDR3 totals 15 residues. Unmatched junction bases numbered 10, after V lost 6 bases and J lost 3 bases. The CDR3 protein is CSAYSGAGLYNEQFF. CDR3 nucleotide sequence: TGCAGTGCATATAGCGGGGCGGGACTCTACAATGAGCAGTTCTTC.

This rearrangement joins TRBV12-3 or TRBV12-4 to TRBJ1-4; D may be TRBD1 (5 bases). The CDR3 spans 15 residues. The V end was cut by 5 bases, the J end by 3 bases, with 13 bases between. The CDR3 DNA follows: TGTGCCAGCAGTCTGTTGGGGGAGTCTAATGAAAAACTGTTTTTT. Translating it yields CASSLLGESNEKLFF.

This clonotype was recorded a few times. The chain has TRBV10-3 and TRBJ1-2; D gene ambiguous. This CDR3 comprises 15 residues. The germline V and J ends were trimmed by 4 bases and 1 base, with 13 bases remaining between them. Germline CDR1 ENHRY, CDR2 SYGVKD. This CDR3 is CAISAGILGNYGYTF. The CDR3 region has the DNA TGTGCCATCAGTGCGGGGATCCTGGGTAACTATGGCTACACCTTC.

The chain couples TRBV7-2 to TRBJ2-5, with a possible D match to TRBD2 (6 bases). The CDR3 is 14 residues long. The germline V gene has CDR1 SGHTA and CDR2 FQGNSA. Trimming pared 1 base from V and 7 bases from J, leaving 13 bases between. The CDR3 DNA is TGTGCCAGCAGCTTAGTTAGGCAGGGAGGGACCCAGTACTTC. This translates into CASSLVRQGGTQYF. The complete variable domain, with remaining parts taken from reference TRBV7-2 and TRBJ2-5, reads GAGVSQSPSNKVTEKGKDVELRCDPISGHTALYWYRQSLGQGLEFLIYFQGNSAPDKSGLPSDRFSAERTGGSVSTLTIQRTQQEDSAVYLCASSLVRQGGTQYFGPGTRLLVL.

The chain recombines TRBV11-2 with TRBJ2-1; TRBD2 agrees at 14 bases. This CDR3 region has 15 residues. J gave up 9 bases and V 5 bases, and 6 bases lay outside the gene matches. Germline assignment: CDR1 SGHAT and CDR2 FQNNGV. The CDR3 here is CASSPGTSGGAEQFF. The CDR3 bases are TGTGCCAGCAGCCCGGGGACTAGCGGGGGTGCTGAGCAGTTCTTC.

This clonotype has a handful of counts. The chain combines TRBV29-1 with TRBJ1-2; D is perhaps TRBD1 (5 bases). Germline V lookup: CDR1 SQVTM, CDR2 ANQGSEA. CDR3 length equals 13 residues. Trimming took 4 bases from V and 4 from J, leaving 13 bases between them. CDR3 sequence (DNA): TGCAGCGTTGTTGGGGGGTTAGGCTATGGCTACACCTTC. Translation: CSVVGGLGYGYTF. The variable domain in full, with the rest retrieved from reference TRBV29-1 and TRBJ1-2, is SAVISQKPSRDICQRGTSLTIQCQVDSQVTMMFWYRQQPGQSLTLIATANQGSEATYESGFVIDKFPISRPNLTFSTLTVSNMSPEDSSIYLCSVVGGLGYGYTFGSGTRLTVV.

This clonotype appeared many times. CDR3 coding DNA: TGCAGTGCTAGCCCCACCGATGACTACGAGCAGTACTTC. Translating it yields CSASPTDDYEQYF. The chain couples TRBV20-1 to TRBJ2-7; D is unresolved. CDR3 length equals 13 residues. Germline CDR1 reads DFQATT; CDR2 reads SNEGSKA (reference sequence). V lost 3 bases, J lost 3 bases, and 12 bases lay in between.

This clonotype appeared many times. V gene TRBV5-1 combines with J gene TRBJ2-1, with a possible D match to TRBD2 (5 bases). Per germline, CDR1 SGHRS and CDR2 YFSETQ. This CDR3 is built from 17 residues. V lost 4 bases and J 0 bases, leaving 17 bases between the germline ends. The CDR3 DNA follows: TGCGCCAGCAGCCCCTTACTACTAGGGCTCTCCTACAATGAGCAGTTCTTC. This codes for CASSPLLLGLSYNEQFF.

The chain joins TRBV5-8 to TRBJ2-3; unclear D gene. The germline V and J ends were trimmed by 1 base and 0 bases, with 9 bases remaining between them. The length of the CDR3 is 15 residues. The germline gives CDR1 SGHTS, CDR2 YDEGEE. The CDR3 protein is CASSLWRLSTDTQYF. The CDR3 region has the DNA TGTGCCAGCAGCTTGTGGCGGCTTAGCACAGATACGCAGTATTTT.

This clonotype was counted only a few times. The chain joins TRBV5-1 to TRBJ2-7; 8 positions agree with TRBD2. V gave up 4 bases and J gave up 1 base; unmatched junction bases: 7. CDR1 and CDR2 (germline): SGHRS, YFSETQ. This CDR3 is built from 15 residues. The CDR3 is CASSPAGTSSYEQYF. The CDR3 nucleotides are TGCGCCAGCAGCCCGGCGGGGACTAGTTCCTACGAGCAGTACTTC.

This clonotype was recorded many times. This rearrangement joins TRBV20-1 to TRBJ2-7, with D unresolved. V was cut by 3 bases and J by 1 base, with 4 bases left in between. The CDR3 length is 11 residues. CDR1 is DFQATT, CDR2 SNEGSKA, per germline (reference sequence). CDR3 nucleotides: TGCAGTGCTAGGCAATCCTACGAGCAGTACTTC. It translates to CSARQSYEQYF.

This clonotype appeared a few times. The chain has TRBV28 and TRBJ1-2, with D possibly being TRBD1 (5 bases). Germline V gene data show CDR1 as MDHEN and CDR2 as SYDVKM. The CDR3 consists of 16 residues. V was pared by 5 bases and J by 7 bases, with 23 bases between. CDR3 residues: CASSRESGTGLRGYTF. CDR3 in DNA: TGTGCCAGCAGTCGTGAGTCTGGGACGGGTCTCCGTGGCTACACCTTC.

V and J are TRBV20-1 and TRBJ1-1, with D possibly matching TRBD1 (5 bases). The V end was cut by 4 bases, the J end by 0 bases, with 9 bases between. CDR3 size: 13 residues. Germline CDR1 reads DFQATT; CDR2 reads SNEGSKA (reference sequence). This CDR3 reads CSAKDSMNTEAFF. Written as DNA, the CDR3 is TGCAGTGCTAAAGACAGCATGAACACTGAAGCTTTCTTT.

This clonotype has a count of ten or more. The gene calls are TRBV30 and TRBJ1-2; no firm D call. Germline V gene sequence: CDR1 GTSNPN, CDR2 SVGIG (reference sequence). Trimming took 0 bases from V and 1 from J, leaving 6 bases between them. The CDR3 is 13 amino acids. CDR3 nucleotide sequence: TGTGCCTGGAGTGTATTGGGTAACTATGGCTACACCTTC. It is translated as CAWSVLGNYGYTF.

This clonotype was seen more than once but under ten times. V gene TRBV28 combines with J gene TRBJ2-1; 14 bases are a match to TRBD2. The CDR3 length is 18 residues. Germline CDR1 and CDR2: MDHEN and SYDVKM. The junction had 11 bases not matched to a gene; V was cut back by 3 bases and J by 7 bases. DNA of the CDR3: TGTGCCAGCAGTTTCGGGACGACTAGCGGGGGGGCCAAGAATGAGCAGTTCTTC. It specifies CASSFGTTSGGAKNEQFF. Full variable domain (remainder filled in from reference TRBV28 and TRBJ2-1): DVKVTQSSRYLVKRTGEKVFLECVQDMDHENMFWYRQDPGLGLRLIYFSYDVKMKEKGDIPEGYSVSREKKERFSLILESASTNQTSMYLCASSFGTTSGGAKNEQFFGPGTRLTVL.

The chain is built from TRBV28 and TRBJ2-7; D uncertain. Between the trimmed V and J ends, which lost 5 bases and 4 bases, there was a span of 9 bases. Per germline, CDR1 MDHEN and CDR2 SYDVKM. The CDR3 is 12 amino acids. CDR3: CASSKNSYEQYV. CDR3 sequence (DNA): TGTGCCAGCAGTAAGAACAGTTACGAGCAGTACGTC.

Turning to this clonotype: A read error may explain this, as a much larger clone is one base away. V gene TRBV12-3 or TRBV12-4 combines with J gene TRBJ2-1, with 9 bases aligning to TRBD1. This CDR3 is built from 16 residues. J gave up 10 bases and V 5 bases, and 15 bases lay outside the gene matches. Here the CDR3 reads CASSLGIRQGGGEQFF. DNA for the CDR3: TGTGCCAGCAGTCTCGGAATAAGACAGGGGGGTGGCGAGCAGTTCTTC.

This clonotype occurred many times. The rearrangement uses TRBV6-4 and TRBJ2-3, with 9 bases identical to TRBD2. Trimming removed 0 bases from V and 4 bases from J; junction bases left unmatched: 2. The CDR3 is 15 amino acids. CDR1 is MRHNA and CDR2 is SNTAGT in the germline V gene. The CDR3 spells CASSDSAGGSDTQYF. The CDR3 region has the DNA TGTGCCAGCAGTGACTCAGCGGGGGGATCAGATACGCAGTATTTT.

This chain uses TRBV20-1 with TRBJ1-2, with unresolved D. The CDR3 contains 14 residues. V lost 6 bases to trimming and J lost 7 bases, with 21 bases between them. Germline CDR1 DFQATT, CDR2 SNEGSKA (reference sequence). CDR3 sequence (DNA): TGCAGTGCCGGAGACCAACGGGGTCCGGCTGGCTACACCTTC. It encodes CSAGDQRGPAGYTF.

CDR3 nucleotide sequence: TGCAGTGCCGAGGGCAGGGCCACCTACGAGCAGTACTTC. Translation gives CSAEGRATYEQYF. The rearrangement links TRBV20-1 to TRBJ2-4; D possibly matches TRBD1 or TRBD2 (5 bases each). The J call may be incorrect, as the DNA end agrees better with TRBJ2-7. The CDR3 loop spans 13 amino acids. The germline V gene encodes CDR1 DFQATT and CDR2 SNEGSKA (reference sequence).

The CDR3, as DNA: TGTGCCAGCAGCGCCCGACTAGCGGGGGCCAATGAGCAGTTCTTC. Its protein is CASSARLAGANEQFF. The V call is TRBV9, the J call TRBJ2-1; 12 nucleotides match TRBD2. J gave up 6 bases and V 3 bases, and 4 bases lay outside the gene matches. Germline V CDR1 and CDR2: SGDLS, YYNGEE. This CDR3 spans 15 amino acids.